This T cell receptor beta chain was profiled in a study of cytomegalovirus exposure and HLA in healthy donors. V was clipped by 4 bases and J by 9 bases, with 8 bases between them. Germline lookup yields CDR1 SGHDT and CDR2 YYEEEE. The CDR3 covers 11 residues. As for the donors, each was a healthy bone marrow donor. As regards this clone: Its antigen is not known.

Study observations and caveats: Available immune exposure information was restricted to CMV serostatus only. Another analysis was done later, and it associated 16,951 TCR beta sequences with HLA alleles at 0.05 false discovery rate. Sequence variants that were highly shared formed a cluster that was likely a sequencing artifact.

The PCR made use of 60 Vbeta and 13 Jbeta primers. The table came from immunoSEQ multiplex PCR; TCRdb's copy has only in-frame clones and leaves some out. The sample lists approximately 160,000 clones, 82% occurring once. V gene TRBV5-6 combines with J gene TRBJ2-1; D unresolved. This clonotype was obtained from a girl aged 5-17 years in good health and CMV-seropositive. Specimen: PBMCs. The chain's CDR3 is CASSTTGEQFF. CDR3 coding DNA: TGTGCCAGCAGCACGACTGGTGAGCAGTTCTTC.